A single sample is the source of the 8 T cell receptor beta chains below, sequenced in a study of cytomegalovirus exposure and HLA in healthy donors (dated by TCRdb to about 2017). The library relied on the immunoSEQ multiplex PCR assay. The multiplex PCR relied on a mix of 60 forward primers for TCR Vbeta segments and 13 reverse primers for TCR Jbeta segments. Here the immuneACCESS table is served through TCRdb, limited to in-frame sequences with V and J called. Missing clones are a known gap in these copies; in checked studies unresolved V genes cover under half, and the rest lacks a known reason. This sample is represented by tens of thousands of clones; 64% of them were singletons. Of the sample, approximately 2.2% falls within the top ten clones. Material: PBMCs. The receptors originated from a human donor in good health.

The V call is TRBV9, the J call TRBJ2-2, with TRBD2 as a possible D gene (6 bases). The CDR3 sequence is 13 residues long. CDR1 and CDR2 from the germline V gene are SGDLS and YYNGEE. Trimming took off 3 bases at V and 6 bases at J, with 9 bases between the two ends. The CDR3, as DNA: TGTGCCAGCAGCGGACTAGGAGCCGGGGAGCTGTTTTTT. Encoded protein: CASSGLGAGELFF.

V gene TRBV11-3 combines with J gene TRBJ1-2; 8 nucleotides line up with TRBD1. Germline V gene lookup returns CDR1 SGHNT and CDR2 YENEEA. The J segment lost 7 bases and the V segment lost 1 base, leaving 11 bases of the junction unmatched. The CDR3 loop spans 16 amino acids. The CDR3 DNA is TGTGCCAGCAGCTTAGTTTCCGGGACAGGCAGCTTTGGCTACACCTTC. Its protein is CASSLVSGTGSFGYTF.

The chain uses TRBV2 and TRBJ2-7, with D maybe TRBD1 (6 bases). The CDR3 has 17 residues. Trimming left V 6 bases short and J 3 bases short, with 24 bases between. CDR1 SNHLY and CDR2 FYNNEI come from the germline V gene. CDR3 DNA sequence: TGTGCCAGCAGAAAGTTAATAAGAGTGGTCAGGGGCTACGAGCAGTACTTC. As protein: CASRKLIRVVRGYEQYF.

The sample holds a few counts of this clone. This chain links TRBV9 with TRBJ1-6, with D tentatively TRBD1 (5 bases). The CDR3 consists of 13 residues. V was clipped by 2 bases and J by 10 bases, with 10 bases between them. Germline assignment: CDR1 SGDLS and CDR2 YYNGEE. The CDR3 DNA sequence: TGTGCCAGCAGCGTGGACATGGACTCACCCCTCCACTTT. Encoded protein: CASSVDMDSPLHF. Filled out from reference TRBV9 and TRBJ1-6, the complete variable domain reads DSGVTQTPKHLITATGQRVTLRCSPRSGDLSVYWYQQSLDQGLQFLIQYYNGEERAKGNILERFSAQQFPDLHSELNLSSLELGDSALYFCASSVDMDSPLHFGNGTRLTVT.

J is TRBJ1-1 and V is TRBV4-1, with 7 bases lining up with TRBD1. The CDR3 loop spans 14 amino acids. CDR1 is MGHRA, CDR2 YSYEKL, per germline. Trimming at V came to 6 bases and at J to 3 bases, leaving 7 bases not matched to a gene. CDR3 in amino acids: CASRNRQGDTEAFF. The CDR3 nucleotides read TGCGCCAGCAGAAATCGACAGGGTGACACTGAAGCTTTCTTT.

This clone was picked up a small number of times. The chain recombines TRBV27 with TRBJ1-2; 12 bases agree with TRBD1. V trimming: 3 bases; J trimming: 8 bases; junction bases outside the gene matches: 4. Germline V gene data show CDR1 as MNHEY and CDR2 as SMNVEV (reference sequence). The CDR3 extends over 14 amino acids. The CDR3 sequence is CASSFLGQGAGYTF. The CDR3 nucleotides read TGTGCCAGCAGTTTTTTGGGACAGGGGGCCGGCTACACCTTC.

This clone was seen only a few times. The CDR3 DNA is TGTGCCTGGAGCGGGAACTCCTTCTATGGCTACACCTTC. Protein: CAWSGNSFYGYTF. This chain joins TRBV30 and TRBJ1-2; D gene uncertain. The germline CDR1 and CDR2 sequences are GTSNPN and SVGIG (reference sequence). Trimming took 3 bases from V and 4 from J, leaving 12 bases between them. The CDR3 is 13 amino acids. Looking up the rest from reference TRBV30 and TRBJ1-2 gives the full variable domain: SQTIHQWPATLVQPVGSPLSLECTVEGTSNPNLYWYRQAAGRGLQLLFYSVGIGQISSEVPQNLSASRPQDRQFILSSKKLLLSDSGFYLCAWSGNSFYGYTFGSGTRLTVV.

This chain joins TRBV5-6 and TRBJ2-3; a possible D gene is TRBD2 (5 bases). The CDR3 is made up of 14 amino acids. The germline V and J ends were trimmed by 3 bases and 2 bases, with 10 bases remaining between them. Per the germline V gene, CDR1 is SGHDT and CDR2 is YYEEEE. The CDR3 here is CASSSRGDTDTQYF. The CDR3 region has the DNA TGTGCCAGCAGCTCCCGGGGAGACACAGATACGCAGTATTTT.